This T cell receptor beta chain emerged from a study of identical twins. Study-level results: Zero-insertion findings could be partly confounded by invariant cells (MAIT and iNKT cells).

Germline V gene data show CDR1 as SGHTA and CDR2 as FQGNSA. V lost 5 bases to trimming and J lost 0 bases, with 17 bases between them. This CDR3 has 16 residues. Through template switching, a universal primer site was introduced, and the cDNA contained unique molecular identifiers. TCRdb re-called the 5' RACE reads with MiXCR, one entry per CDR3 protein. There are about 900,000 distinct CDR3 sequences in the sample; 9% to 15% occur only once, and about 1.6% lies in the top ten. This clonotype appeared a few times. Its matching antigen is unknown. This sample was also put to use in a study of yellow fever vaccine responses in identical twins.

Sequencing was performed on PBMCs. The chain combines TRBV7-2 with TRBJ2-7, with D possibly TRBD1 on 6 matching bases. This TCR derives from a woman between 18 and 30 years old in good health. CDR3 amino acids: CASSEDRPRSSYEQYF. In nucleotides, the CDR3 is TGTGCCAGCAGCGAAGACAGGCCAAGAAGCTCCTACGAGCAGTACTTC.